The next 28 T cell receptor beta chains were all read from a single sample in a study of blood T cell repertoires in COVID-19. Profiling relied on immunoSEQ multiplex PCR, and the TCRdb table lists in-frame clones only, not all of them. The sample includes tens of thousands of clones, about 80% of them seen just once. The material sequenced was peripheral blood. Receptors originate from a human donor with acute or convalescent COVID-19. The donor label of this sample is uncertain.

This chain uses TRBV6-5 with TRBJ1-1; D not certain. Trimming took off 5 bases at V and 7 bases at J, with 8 bases between the two ends. CDR1 and CDR2 (germline): MNHEY, SVGAGI. CDR3 size: 11 residues. The CDR3 coding sequence is TGTGCCAGCAGTCCAGGCCTTGAAGCTTTCTTT. This sequence encodes CASSPGLEAFF.

The chain is built from TRBV29-1 and TRBJ1-2; 8 nucleotides agree with TRBD1. Germline V CDR1 and CDR2: SQVTM, ANQGSEA. The V segment lost 6 bases and the J segment 4 bases; nucleotides outside the gene matches: 4. The CDR3 spans 12 residues. CDR3 nucleotides: TGCAGCGTAGGACAGGGCGGCTATGGCTACACCTTC. Its protein is CSVGQGGYGYTF.

This rearrangement joins TRBV9 to TRBJ1-1, with 7 bases identical to TRBD1. V gave up 0 bases and J gave up 8 bases; unmatched junction bases: 10. The germline CDR1 and CDR2 sequences are SGDLS and YYNGEE. The CDR3 is made up of 15 amino acids. Here the CDR3 reads CASSVGVGGSDEAFF. The CDR3 DNA follows: TGTGCCAGCAGCGTAGGGGTAGGGGGCTCAGACGAAGCTTTCTTT.

By its share, this clone is medium-sized (0.01 to 0.1%). V gene TRBV6-2 or TRBV6-3 combines with J gene TRBJ2-2; 7 positions agree with TRBD2. The trim removed 4 bases at V and 3 bases at J, leaving 5 bases unmatched. CDR1 and CDR2 from the germline V gene are MNHEY and SVGEGT. The CDR3 has 15 residues. This chain's CDR3 is CASSSARGDTGELFF. In nucleotides, the CDR3 is TGTGCCAGCAGTTCTGCTCGGGGGGACACCGGGGAGCTGTTTTTT.

V and J are TRBV2 and TRBJ1-5, with 7 bases lining up with TRBD1. Trimming at V came to 7 bases and at J to 0 bases, leaving 15 bases not matched to a gene. CDR1 is SNHLY and CDR2 is FYNNEI in the germline V gene. The CDR3 totals 18 residues. The CDR3 coding sequence is TGTGCCAGCACCTTAGACAGGGCCAGACCGAATAGCAATCAGCCCCAGCATTTT. Its translation: CASTLDRARPNSNQPQHF. Combining the CDR3 with reference TRBV2 and TRBJ1-5 gives the whole variable domain EPEVTQTPSHQVTQMGQEVILRCVPISNHLYFYWYRQILGQKVEFLVSFYNNEISEKSEIFDDQFSVERPDGSNFTLKIRSTKLEDSAMYFCASTLDRARPNSNQPQHFGDGTRLSIL.

The V gene is TRBV6-5, the J gene TRBJ1-1, with TRBD1 as a possible D gene (5 bases). Trimming pared 6 bases from V and 4 bases from J, leaving 15 bases between. There are 14 residues in the CDR3. The V gene's germline CDR1 is MNHEY and CDR2 SVGAGI. The CDR3 region is CASRKGEVGTEAFF. Written as DNA, the CDR3 is TGTGCCAGCAGAAAAGGGGAGGTTGGCACTGAAGCTTTCTTT.

The rearrangement links TRBV18 to TRBJ1-2; 9 bases line up with TRBD1. Germline CDR1 KGHSH, CDR2 LQKENI. V dropped 0 bases and J dropped 3; count of bases not matched to a gene: 5. This CDR3 spans 16 amino acids. Here the CDR3 DNA reads TGTGCCAGCTCACCACCCGGGACAGGGATTGACTATGGCTACACCTTC. Translated, it gives CASSPPGTGIDYGYTF.

CDR3 nucleotide sequence: TGTGCCAGCAGCCAAGCTAAATTATGGTGGGCGTACAATGAGCAGTTCTTC. Translating it yields CASSQAKLWWAYNEQFF. This chain joins TRBV14 and TRBJ2-1; D call uncertain. V was clipped by 1 base and J by 4 bases, with 17 bases between them. This CDR3 spans 17 amino acids. Looked up from germline, CDR1 is SGHDN and CDR2 is FVKESK. The whole variable domain, filled in from reference TRBV14 and TRBJ2-1, reads EAGVTQFPSHSVIEKGQTVTLRCDPISGHDNLYWYRRVMGKEIKFLLHFVKESKQDESGMPNNRFLAERTGGTYSTLKVQPAELEDSGVYFCASSQAKLWWAYNEQFFGPGTRLTVL.

This sequence joins TRBV7-2 and TRBJ1-6; D not resolved. Germline CDR1 is SGHTA and CDR2 is FQGNSA. This CDR3 has 16 residues. V lost 1 base to trimming and J lost 3 bases, with 10 bases between them. The CDR3, as DNA: TGTGCCAGCAGCTTAGATGTCAGGATCTATAATTCACCCCTCCACTTT. Its translation: CASSLDVRIYNSPLHF.

This chain's CDR3 is CASSESSGSYYEQYF. The CDR3 nucleotides are TGTGCCAGCAGTGAGTCCTCAGGGTCCTACTACGAGCAGTACTTC. The chain links TRBV6-1 to TRBJ2-7, with a tentative D call TRBD1 (5 bases). V was pared by 3 bases and J by 3 bases, with 15 bases between. Germline V lookup: CDR1 MNHNS, CDR2 SASEGT. This CDR3 has 15 residues.

This sequence joins TRBV9 and TRBJ1-3; 7 nucleotides line up with TRBD1. The V and J ends lost 4 bases and 0 bases, in that order; junction bases with no gene match: 7. In germline, CDR1 is SGDLS, CDR2 YYNGEE. CDR3 length: 16 amino acids. Written as DNA, the CDR3 is TGTGCCAGCAGCCCCGCAGGGGGGATCTCTGGAAACACCATATATTTT. Translating it yields CASSPAGGISGNTIYF.

The rearrangement joins TRBV7-9 to TRBJ2-1, with 8 positions matching TRBD2. Per the germline V gene, CDR1 is SEHNR and CDR2 is FQNEAQ (reference sequence). J gave up 3 bases and V 1 base, and 5 bases lay outside the gene matches. The CDR3 runs 16 residues. CDR3 coding DNA: TGTGCCAGCAGCTTAGGCAGCGGGAGCAGCTACAATGAGCAGTTCTTC. This codes for CASSLGSGSSYNEQFF.

V is TRBV7-9 and J is TRBJ1-6; TRBD1 aligns across 8 bases. The V and J ends lost 6 bases and 5 bases, in that order; junction bases with no gene match: 6. CDR3 length: 15 amino acids. In germline, CDR1 is SEHNR, CDR2 FQNEAQ (reference sequence). The CDR3 region is CASSQGQGNNSPLHF. The CDR3 nucleotides read TGTGCCAGCAGTCAAGGACAGGGAAATAATTCACCCCTCCACTTT.

The chain combines TRBV7-9 with TRBJ2-5; D gene unclear. The V gene's germline CDR1 is SEHNR and CDR2 FQNEAQ (reference sequence). Trimming took 5 bases from V and 2 from J, leaving 3 bases between them. CDR3 size: 11 residues. The CDR3 region is CASSPQETQYF. As DNA, the CDR3 is TGTGCCAGCAGCCCGCAAGAGACCCAGTACTTC. Combining the CDR3 with reference TRBV7-9 and TRBJ2-5 gives the whole variable domain DTGVSQNPRHKITKRGQNVTFRCDPISEHNRLYWYRQTLGQGPEFLTYFQNEAQLEKSRLLSDRFSAERPKGSFSTLEIQRTEQGDSAMYLCASSPQETQYFGPGTRLLVL.

The genes are TRBV27 and TRBJ2-1; 13 bases fit TRBD2. The CDR3 runs 17 residues. The V gene's germline CDR1 is MNHEY and CDR2 SMNVEV (reference sequence). The junction had 5 bases not matched to a gene; V was cut back by 4 bases and J by 2 bases. The CDR3 DNA is TGTGCCAGCAGTTCACGGACTAGCGGGAGCCCCTACAATGAGCAGTTCTTC. Amino acids: CASSSRTSGSPYNEQFF.

This clone was observed once. The rearrangement links TRBV7-3 to TRBJ1-1, with D possibly being TRBD1 (5 bases). The V end was cut by 5 bases, the J end by 0 bases, with 16 bases between. The CDR3 is made up of 16 amino acids. Germline V lookup: CDR1 SGHTA, CDR2 FQGTGA. CDR3 nucleotides: TGTGCCAGCAGCCCCCAGGGTAGTGGCGTGAACACTGAAGCTTTCTTT. Its protein is CASSPQGSGVNTEAFF.

The chain recombines TRBV7-2 with TRBJ1-2; D perhaps matches TRBD1 (6 bases). Germline values: CDR1 SGHTA, CDR2 FQGNSA. The CDR3 runs 19 residues. Trimming shortened V by 4 bases and J by 2 bases, and 26 bases separated the two germline ends. The DNA for the CDR3 is TGTGCCAGCAGCTCTTTCAGCCCCCTCTCGACAGGTCGAAACTATGGCTACACCTTC. Its protein is CASSSFSPLSTGRNYGYTF.

The chain couples TRBV28 to TRBJ1-2; TRBD1 aligns across 7 bases. This CDR3 has 13 residues. Germline CDR1 is MDHEN and CDR2 is SYDVKM. Germline trimming cut 10 bases from V and 4 bases from J; bases unmatched to any gene: 9. CDR3: CAISGQRGYGYTF. The CDR3 DNA follows: TGTGCCATCTCGGGACAGCGAGGCTATGGCTACACCTTC.

V gene TRBV7-9 combines with J gene TRBJ1-1; D is perhaps TRBD1 (6 bases). The CDR3 contains 14 residues. Germline V gene data show CDR1 as SEHNR and CDR2 as FQNEAQ (reference sequence). Trimming cost V 1 base and J 8 bases, with 14 bases left between them. Here the CDR3 reads CASSLEQGRTEAFF. The DNA of the CDR3 is TGTGCCAGCAGCTTAGAGCAGGGGCGAACGGAAGCTTTCTTT.

The chain recombines TRBV28 with TRBJ1-3, with TRBD1 matching over 12 bases. Losses at the gene ends were 4 bases for V and 0 bases for J; bases not matched to a gene: 16. The CDR3 has 21 residues. CDR1 is MDHEN and CDR2 is SYDVKM in the germline V gene. The CDR3 loop is CASSSPSGTGGAEDSGNTIYF. The DNA of the CDR3 is TGTGCCAGCAGTTCCCCATCCGGGACAGGGGGCGCAGAGGACTCTGGAAACACCATATATTTT.

This clone was seen many times. DNA for the CDR3: TGTGCCAGTAGTATAGGTGAAGAGTCTACCTATGGCTACACCTTC. Translated: CASSIGEESTYGYTF. The rearrangement uses TRBV19 and TRBJ1-2, with no clear D. Germline lookup yields CDR1 LNHDA and CDR2 SQIVND (reference sequence). The germline V and J ends were trimmed by 1 base and 4 bases, with 13 bases remaining between them. The CDR3 loop spans 15 amino acids.

V gene TRBV6-5 combines with J gene TRBJ2-1; TRBD2 is a possible D gene (6 bases). The CDR3 runs to 16 residues. CDR1 and CDR2 from the germline V gene are MNHEY and SVGAGI. Trimming shortened V by 0 bases and J by 0 bases, and 9 bases separated the two germline ends. CDR3 protein: CASSYSAGGSYNEQFF. In DNA form, the CDR3 reads TGTGCCAGCAGTTACTCGGCCGGGGGCTCCTACAATGAGCAGTTCTTC.

The rearrangement joins TRBV13 to TRBJ2-5; 7 nucleotides align to TRBD2. Germline V CDR1 and CDR2: PRHDT, FYEKMQ (reference sequence). The CDR3 extends over 14 amino acids. V trimming: 4 bases; J trimming: 3 bases; junction bases outside the gene matches: 5. The CDR3 DNA follows: TGTGCCAGCAGCTCCAGCGGGAAGGAAGAGACCCAGTACTTC. This gives the protein CASSSSGKEETQYF.

V and J are TRBV6-5 and TRBJ2-1; 10 bases are shared with TRBD2. After removal of 7 bases from V and 2 bases from J, the junction contained 2 bases not matched to a gene. The CDR3 consists of 14 residues. Germline V gene data show CDR1 as MNHEY and CDR2 as SVGAGI. The CDR3 sequence: CASKREGPYNEQFF. The CDR3 region has the DNA TGTGCCAGCAAGCGGGAGGGCCCCTACAATGAGCAGTTCTTC.

V is TRBV5-5 and J is TRBJ2-7; possibly TRBD1 for D (6 bases). CDR1 and CDR2 (germline): SGHKS, YYEKEE (reference sequence). Deletions cut 2 bases from V and 3 bases from J, with 15 bases between. The CDR3 totals 15 residues. For the CDR3, the DNA is TGTGCCAGCAGCTTACCTCAGGGGAACAACTACGAGCAGTACTTC. Translating gives CASSLPQGNNYEQYF. The full variable domain, completed using reference TRBV5-5 and TRBJ2-7, is DAGVTQSPTHLIKTRGQQVTLRCSPISGHKSVSWYQQVLGQGPQFIFQYYEKEERGRGNFPDRFSARQFPNYSSELNVNALLLGDSALYLCASSLPQGNNYEQYFGPGTRLTVT.

The gene calls are TRBV14 and TRBJ1-2; D may be TRBD1 (6 bases). V was shortened by 4 bases and J by 8 bases, with 20 bases between the two germline ends. Germline loops: CDR1 SGHDN, CDR2 FVKESK. CDR3 size: 15 residues. Here the CDR3 reads CASSLNLNRVNGYTF. CDR3 sequence (DNA): TGTGCCAGCAGCCTTAACCTAAACAGGGTGAACGGCTACACCTTC.

This clone occurred a few times. The rearrangement uses TRBV19 and TRBJ2-2; D possibly corresponds to TRBD1 (5 bases). Trimming shortened V by 7 bases and J by 0 bases, and 15 bases separated the two germline ends. This CDR3 has 16 residues. The germline gives CDR1 LNHDA, CDR2 SQIVND (reference sequence). DNA of the CDR3: TGTGCCAGTACTTACCAGGGCCAAACGAACACCGGGGAGCTGTTTTTT. This translates into CASTYQGQTNTGELFF.

The V and J genes are TRBV28 and TRBJ2-6; 8 positions match TRBD1. The J segment lost 0 bases and the V segment lost 7 bases, leaving 8 bases of the junction unmatched. The CDR3 totals 17 residues. Per the germline V gene, CDR1 is MDHEN and CDR2 is SYDVKM. The CDR3 sequence: CASTPRTGSSGANVLTF. DNA for the CDR3: TGTGCCAGCACCCCCCGGACAGGGAGCTCTGGGGCCAACGTCCTGACTTTC.